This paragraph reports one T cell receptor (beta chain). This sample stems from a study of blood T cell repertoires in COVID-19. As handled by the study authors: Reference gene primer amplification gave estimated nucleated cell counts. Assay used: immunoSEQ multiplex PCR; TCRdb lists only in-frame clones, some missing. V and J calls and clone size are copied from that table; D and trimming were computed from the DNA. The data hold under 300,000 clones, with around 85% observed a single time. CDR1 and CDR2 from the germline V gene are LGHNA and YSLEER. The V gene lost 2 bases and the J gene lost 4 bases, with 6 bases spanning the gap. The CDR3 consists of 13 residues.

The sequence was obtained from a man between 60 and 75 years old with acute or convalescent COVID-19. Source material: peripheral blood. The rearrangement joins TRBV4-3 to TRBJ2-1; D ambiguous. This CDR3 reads CASSQSSYNEQFF. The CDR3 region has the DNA TGCGCCAGCAGCCAATCGTCGTACAATGAGCAGTTCTTC.